This T cell receptor beta chain came from a study of cytomegalovirus exposure and HLA in healthy donors. Findings and limits, study-wide: Most CMV-associated TCR beta chains appeared HLA-restricted in a later analysis. The study carried out a later analysis of TCR beta sequences. It associated some 18,000 of them with specific HLA alleles at a false discovery rate of 0.05. Relative to equally common others, HLA-associated TCR beta chains showed greater clonal expansion in a later analysis.

The CDR3 runs to 16 residues. The J segment lost 10 bases and the V segment lost 2 bases, leaving 10 bases of the junction unmatched. The V gene's germline CDR1 is MNHNS and CDR2 SASEGT. Comments on this clone: Its antigen is unidentified.

PCR was performed using 60 Vbeta and 13 Jbeta primers. The method was immunoSEQ multiplex PCR; TCRdb's version includes in-frame clones alone and lacks a portion of them. This table has some 190,000 clones, over 80% appearing once. The chain has TRBV6-1 and TRBJ1-6; TRBD1 aligns across 8 bases. Sequenced material: PBMCs. This receptor was identified in a man in his thirties or forties in good health and CMV-seronegative. CDR3 sequence (DNA): TGTGCCAGCAGTGAACAACCGGGACAGGTGAAATCACCCCTCCACTTT. Its translation: CASSEQPGQVKSPLHF.